The clone carrying this T cell receptor beta chain appeared a few times. What it binds is unknown. The germline V gene has CDR1 MNHEY and CDR2 SVGEGT. Trimming stripped 5 bases from V and 8 bases from J, with 12 bases between. The CDR3 sequence is 13 residues long. This sample was taken from a study of T-cell memory formation after mild COVID-19. In the study overall: Among the donors, TCR clusters were largely specific to each donor.

UMIs and sample barcodes were carried by the TCR alpha and TCR beta cDNA libraries that 5'RACE produced using constant-segment primers. MiXCR was run by TCRdb on the 5' RACE reads, yielding one entry per CDR3 protein. The sample holds 470,000 or so distinct CDR3 sequences, approximately 19% seen once. Study results and limitations: Contracting CD8+ clones were enriched in EMRA, CD4+ mainly in CM and EM.

V usage is TRBV6-2 or TRBV6-3 and J usage is TRBJ1-4, with TRBD1 as a possible D gene (5 bases). The clonotype was recovered from a young man who had mild COVID-19 (a few samples of this study predate the infection). Cell type and time point are not known. The specimen sequenced was PBMCs or a T cell subset sorted from them (not recorded which). The CDR3 loop reads CASSARSGEKLFF. The DNA of the CDR3 is TGTGCCAGCAGTGCCCGGTCAGGGGAAAAACTGTTTTTT.